The 28 T cell receptor beta chains listed next were all sequenced from one sample in a study of blood T cells in healthy people across ages. Alongside a J-beta primer mix, a sample-barcoded 5' primer served in a second PCR lasting roughly 7 to 11 cycles. MiXCR, run by TCRdb on the 5' RACE reads, gives a single entry per CDR3 protein. Of hundreds of thousands of distinct CDR3 sequences in the sample, about 48% were seen once. Material for sequencing was blood. The receptor source for this set is an elderly man in good health.

In its sample, this clonotype was seen a few times. The V gene is TRBV7-9, the J gene TRBJ1-1; tentatively, D is TRBD1 (5 bases). Germline CDR1 reads SEHNR; CDR2 reads FQNEAQ (reference sequence). Trimming shortened V by 5 bases and J by 0 bases, and 10 bases separated the two germline ends. The CDR3 loop spans 14 amino acids. The CDR3 is CASSRGGMNTEAFF. The CDR3 DNA follows: TGTGCCAGCAGCCGGGGGGGGATGAACACTGAAGCTTTCTTT. Full variable domain (missing parts from reference TRBV7-9 and TRBJ1-1): DTGVSQNPRHKITKRGQNVTFRCDPISEHNRLYWYRQTLGQGPEFLTYFQNEAQLEKSRLLSDRFSAERPKGSFSTLEIQRTEQGDSAMYLCASSRGGMNTEAFFGQGTRLTVV.

A single count supports this clonotype. This chain links TRBV2 with TRBJ2-5; TRBD1 agrees at 11 bases. Trimming took 8 bases from V and 7 from J; bases not matched to a gene: 3. Germline CDR1 and CDR2: SNHLY and FYNNEI. This CDR3 comprises 12 residues. As DNA, the CDR3 is TGTGCCAGCGGGACAGGGGGAGGGACCCAGTACTTC. Residues: CASGTGGGTQYF.

V and J are TRBV12-3 or TRBV12-4 and TRBJ2-1, with 12 bases lining up with TRBD2. The V and J ends lost 1 base and 8 bases, in that order; junction bases with no gene match: 12. The CDR3 spans 18 residues. The CDR3 sequence: CASSLGRLAGAGIDEQFF. The CDR3 nucleotides read TGTGCCAGCAGTTTAGGGAGACTAGCGGGAGCAGGTATCGATGAGCAGTTCTTC.

J is TRBJ2-1 and V is TRBV4-1, with D possibly called TRBD1 or TRBD2 (5 bases each). Per germline, CDR1 MGHRA and CDR2 YSYEKL. Trimming pared 0 bases from V and 8 bases from J, leaving 17 bases between. The CDR3 extends over 16 amino acids. CDR3 amino acids: CASSQDPGTQADEQFF. CDR3 in DNA: TGCGCCAGCAGCCAAGACCCAGGGACCCAGGCCGATGAGCAGTTCTTC.

This chain uses TRBV27 with TRBJ1-1, with TRBD1 matching 11 bases. Per germline, CDR1 MNHEY and CDR2 SMNVEV (reference sequence). The CDR3 consists of 17 residues. Trimming at V came to 8 bases and at J to 0 bases, leaving 11 bases not matched to a gene. CDR3 DNA: TGTGCCAGCTGTAATGTGGGACAGGGGGGTCTGAACACTGAAGCTTTCTTT. Translation gives CASCNVGQGGLNTEAFF.

The chain recombines TRBV27 with TRBJ2-7, with TRBD1 matching 9 bases. Per the germline V gene, CDR1 is MNHEY and CDR2 is SMNVEV (reference sequence). J gave up 0 bases and V 6 bases, and 6 bases lay outside the gene matches. CDR3 size: 15 residues. The DNA of the CDR3 is TGTGCCAGCAGGAAGCCGGGACAGGGCTCCTACGAGCAGTACTTC. This sequence encodes CASRKPGQGSYEQYF.

A note on this clonotype: A clone one base away is much larger, so this may be a read error. The gene calls are TRBV11-2 and TRBJ2-6; 10 nucleotides align to TRBD2. From germline, CDR1 is SGHAT and CDR2 FQNNGV. This CDR3 spans 19 amino acids. In DNA, the CDR3 is TGTGCCAGCAGCTTCGGGAGACTAGCGGGCCTCTCTGGGGTCAACGTCCTGACTTTC. Its protein product is CASSFGRLAGLSGVNVLTF.

This clonotype was observed a single time. The gene calls are TRBV20-1 and TRBJ2-7, with TRBD1 identical over 10 bases. Germline V CDR1 and CDR2: DFQATT, SNEGSKA (reference sequence). V lost 0 bases, J lost 3 bases, and 8 bases stayed unmatched. The CDR3 length is 16 residues. DNA of the CDR3: TGCAGTGCTAGAGACCCCTTCGGGACAGGGGTCTACGAGCAGTACTTC. Translating it yields CSARDPFGTGVYEQYF.

V gene TRBV27 combines with J gene TRBJ2-5; 8 bases fit TRBD2. The germline gives CDR1 MNHEY, CDR2 SMNVEV (reference sequence). The CDR3 has 15 residues. J lost 7 bases, V lost 0 bases, and 7 bases had no gene match. As DNA, the CDR3 is TGTGCCAGCAGTTTATCTGCGGGAGGACCAGGGACCCAGTACTTC. This codes for CASSLSAGGPGTQYF.

The V gene is TRBV20-1, the J gene TRBJ2-1; 13 positions match TRBD2. After removal of 1 base from V and 0 bases from J, the junction contained 12 bases not matched to a gene. The CDR3 extends over 20 amino acids. Germline-derived CDR1 and CDR2 are DFQATT and SNEGSKA (reference sequence). The CDR3 sequence is CSARAWGLAGRLSSYNEQFF. CDR3 nucleotides: TGCAGTGCTAGAGCCTGGGGACTAGCGGGAAGGCTGAGCTCCTACAATGAGCAGTTCTTC.

This chain uses TRBV9 with TRBJ2-7; no clear D gene. Germline V gene sequence: CDR1 SGDLS, CDR2 YYNGEE. V shed 4 bases and J shed 7 bases, with 18 bases lying between them. This CDR3 is built from 14 residues. This chain's CDR3 is CASSPHLTGVEQYF. The CDR3 DNA sequence: TGTGCCAGCAGCCCCCATTTAACTGGGGTTGAGCAGTACTTC.

This chain connects TRBV7-9 to TRBJ1-1; 8 positions match TRBD1. Germline loops: CDR1 SEHNR, CDR2 FQNEAQ (reference sequence). This CDR3 contains 14 residues. After removal of 5 bases from V and 6 bases from J, the junction contained 8 bases not matched to a gene. DNA of the CDR3: TGTGCCAGCAGCCGCGGACAGGGCGAGGCTGAAGCTTTCTTT. Its translation: CASSRGQGEAEAFF.

This chain links TRBV5-6 with TRBJ2-2, with D possibly matching TRBD1 (6 bases). CDR3 length: 15 amino acids. Trimming took 1 base from V and 3 from J, leaving 10 bases between them. CDR1 and CDR2 from the germline V gene are SGHDT and YYEEEE. The CDR3 nucleotides read TGTGCCAGCAGCTTGCGAGACAGGTACACCGGGGAGCTGTTTTTT. This sequence encodes CASSLRDRYTGELFF.

CDR3 sequence (DNA): TGTGCCAGCAGTTTCCCTGGACAGGCGAGGTCAGATACGCAGTATTTT. Protein sequence: CASSFPGQARSDTQYF. The chain couples TRBV28 to TRBJ2-3; the match to TRBD1 covers 7 bases. This CDR3 comprises 16 residues. J lost 4 bases, V lost 3 bases, and 10 bases had no gene match. Germline V gene sequence: CDR1 MDHEN, CDR2 SYDVKM.

This clonotype showed up just a few times. The V call is TRBV29-1, the J call TRBJ2-1, with D maybe TRBD2 (5 bases). This CDR3 comprises 14 residues. Trimming stripped 5 bases from V and 5 bases from J, with 16 bases between. Germline lookup yields CDR1 SQVTM and CDR2 ANQGSEA. CDR3 coding DNA: TGCAGCGTTTTCGCAGGACTGATTGACAATGAGCAGTTCTTC. This translates into CSVFAGLIDNEQFF.

This chain uses TRBV24-1 with TRBJ1-2; 7 bases align to TRBD1. The ends lost 7 bases at V and 3 bases at J; junction bases unmatched: 4. The V gene's germline CDR1 is KGHDR and CDR2 SFDVKD. The CDR3 is made up of 13 amino acids. The CDR3 sequence is CATSRTGDYGYTF. CDR3 nucleotide sequence: TGTGCCACCAGCCGGACAGGTGACTATGGCTACACCTTC.

Only a few counts were recorded for this clonotype. This chain links TRBV20-1 with TRBJ1-2, with D unclear. Germline V gives CDR1 DFQATT, CDR2 SNEGSKA (reference sequence). The CDR3 length is 12 residues. Trimming removed 7 bases at V and 4 bases at J, with 13 bases between. The CDR3 protein is CSGKLGPYGYTF. The CDR3 DNA follows: TGCAGTGGGAAACTAGGTCCCTATGGCTACACCTTC.

This chain connects TRBV3-1 to TRBJ2-1, with D unresolved. CDR1 and CDR2 (germline): LGHDT, YNNKEL (reference sequence). The CDR3 runs to 16 residues. Trimming took 0 bases from V and 3 from J, leaving 12 bases between them. The CDR3 reads CASSQDTRLRYNEQFF. For the CDR3, the DNA is TGTGCCAGCAGCCAAGATACGAGACTCCGCTACAATGAGCAGTTCTTC.

The genes are TRBV29-1 and TRBJ1-1, with D perhaps TRBD1 (5 bases). V lost 6 bases and J lost 0, with 11 bases in between. The CDR3 totals 13 residues. The germline V gene encodes CDR1 SQVTM and CDR2 ANQGSEA. The CDR3 DNA follows: TGCAGCGTACTTGACAGACTGAACACTGAAGCTTTCTTT. Translated, it gives CSVLDRLNTEAFF.

The chain carries TRBV2 and TRBJ2-7, with TRBD2 identical over 11 bases. CDR3 length equals 16 residues. Germline lookup yields CDR1 SNHLY and CDR2 FYNNEI. Losses at the gene ends were 3 bases for V and 9 bases for J; bases not matched to a gene: 13. The DNA of the CDR3 is TGTGCCAGCAGTGAGGCCACTAGCGGGAGTGATACCGGGCAGTACTTC. Protein sequence: CASSEATSGSDTGQYF. Combining the CDR3 with reference TRBV2 and TRBJ2-7 gives the whole variable domain EPEVTQTPSHQVTQMGQEVILRCVPISNHLYFYWYRQILGQKVEFLVSFYNNEISEKSEIFDDQFSVERPDGSNFTLKIRSTKLEDSAMYFCASSEATSGSDTGQYFGPGTRLTVT.

This rearrangement joins TRBV15 to TRBJ2-7; D unclear. The CDR3 length is 12 residues. From germline, CDR1 is LNHNV and CDR2 YYDKDF (reference sequence). Trimming stripped 5 bases from V and 3 bases from J, with 8 bases between. The CDR3 protein is CATSQERYEQYF. In nucleotides, the CDR3 is TGTGCCACCAGCCAGGAACGCTACGAGCAGTACTTC.

Note on this clonotype: An end of the junction differs from the germline gene, which may be a read error. The chain has TRBV5-1 and TRBJ2-1, with D possibly TRBD2 on 6 matching bases. This CDR3 has 13 residues. Germline CDR1 and CDR2: SGHRS and YFSETQ. As DNA, the CDR3 is TGCGCCGGCAGTTCGTCTCCCGGGGGTGAGCAGTTCTTC. Amino acids: CAGSSSPGGEQFF.

The V and J genes are TRBV10-3 and TRBJ2-1, with D perhaps matching TRBD2 (7 bases). This CDR3 region has 13 residues. Germline V lookup: CDR1 ENHRY, CDR2 SYGVKD. Trimming shortened V by 9 bases and J by 9 bases, and 18 bases separated the two germline ends. CDR3 nucleotides: TGTGCCATAAGGGGGGGCAGGGGATTTGAGCAGTTCTTC. This codes for CAIRGGRGFEQFF.

The chain employs TRBV29-1 and TRBJ2-5, with unresolved D. Germline V gene sequence: CDR1 SQVTM, CDR2 ANQGSEA. The V end lost 5 bases, the J end lost 0 bases, and 7 bases lay between the germline ends. CDR3 length: 12 amino acids. The CDR3 region is CSVQTNQETQYF. The CDR3 DNA sequence: TGCAGCGTTCAGACCAACCAAGAGACCCAGTACTTC. The whole variable domain, filled in from reference TRBV29-1 and TRBJ2-5, reads SAVISQKPSRDICQRGTSLTIQCQVDSQVTMMFWYRQQPGQSLTLIATANQGSEATYESGFVIDKFPISRPNLTFSTLTVSNMSPEDSSIYLCSVQTNQETQYFGPGTRLLVL.

The chain is built from TRBV12-3 or TRBV12-4 and TRBJ2-5; tentative D call: TRBD1 (6 bases). The DNA end is more similar to TRBJ2-7, so the J call may be wrong. The CDR3 has 13 amino acids. The CDR3: CASTRDINYEQYF. The CDR3 DNA reads as TGTGCCAGCACTAGGGACATAAACTACGAGCAGTACTTC.

This clonotype was detected a few times. The chain combines TRBV28 with TRBJ2-3; D could derive from TRBD1 or TRBD2 (6 bases each). The germline CDR1 and CDR2 sequences are MDHEN and SYDVKM. This CDR3 has 17 residues. The ends were cut back, 5 bases at V and 2 bases at J, with 20 bases in the middle. CDR3 region: CASSPGAGTGHTDTQYF. In DNA, the CDR3 is TGTGCCAGCAGTCCAGGGGCGGGAACAGGGCACACAGATACGCAGTATTTT.

The genes are TRBV28 and TRBJ2-1, with TRBD2 matching 9 bases. CDR1 and CDR2 from the germline V gene are MDHEN and SYDVKM. There are 17 residues in the CDR3. Trimming took 5 bases from V and 8 from J; bases not matched to a gene: 16. The CDR3 protein is CASSPDTGLAPWDEQFF. The CDR3 DNA sequence: TGTGCCAGCAGTCCTGATACCGGACTAGCGCCCTGGGATGAGCAGTTCTTC. The variable domain in full, with the rest retrieved from reference TRBV28 and TRBJ2-1, is DVKVTQSSRYLVKRTGEKVFLECVQDMDHENMFWYRQDPGLGLRLIYFSYDVKMKEKGDIPEGYSVSREKKERFSLILESASTNQTSMYLCASSPDTGLAPWDEQFFGPGTRLTVL.

The CDR3 DNA is TGTGCCAGCAGCCCACTTGGGCAGGGTGAGACCGGAGGCTACACCTTC. It translates to CASSPLGQGETGGYTF. V and J are TRBV7-3 and TRBJ1-2; D is perhaps TRBD1 (5 bases). Germline loops: CDR1 SGHTA, CDR2 FQGTGA. The V gene lost 5 bases and the J gene lost 8 bases, with 24 bases spanning the gap. This CDR3 has 16 residues.